In its sample, the clone carrying this T cell receptor beta chain was seen a few times. Its specificity is not known. The TCR beta CDR3 regions underwent amplification using RNA transcripts as the source. A set of HTBI primers served as the primers for a first-round RT-PCR of the TCR CDR3. TCRdb analysed the multiplex PCR reads with MiXCR anew, one entry per CDR3 protein. The profile shows fewer than 300,000 distinct CDR3 sequences, approximately 26% of them singletons. This entry comes from a study of T cells in Graves' hyperthyroidism and ophthalmopathy. Overall study results and limits: Blood held most thyroid clonotypes expanded above 0.001 frequency.

This CDR3 has 13 amino acids. Trimming pared 2 bases from V and 7 bases from J, leaving 9 bases between. CDR1 and CDR2 (germline): SGHDN, FVKESK. Uncontrolled infection, other autoimmune disease, pregnancy and lactation each barred patients from inclusion. The clonotype was recovered from a man between 40 and 49 years old with Graves' hyperthyroidism that later progressed to Graves' ophthalmopathy. The V call is TRBV14, the J call TRBJ2-4; no reliable D call. Sequencing used blood. The CDR3 sequence: CASSQFSSNIQYF. The CDR3 DNA sequence: TGTGCCAGCAGCCAATTCTCTTCTAACATTCAGTACTTC.